This T cell receptor beta chain was identified in a study of T cells in Graves' hyperthyroidism and ophthalmopathy. Study results and limitations: Blood also held most thyroid clonotypes expanded beyond 0.001.

V lost 0 bases to trimming and J lost 6 bases, with 15 bases between them. CDR1 and CDR2 from the germline V gene are DFQATT and SNEGSKA (reference sequence). The CDR3 is 14 residues long. The source material, RNA transcripts, was used to amplify TCR beta CDR3 regions. HTBI primers drove first-round RT-PCR of the TCR CDR3. TCRdb fed the multiplex PCR reads into MiXCR, producing one record per CDR3 protein. The table has about 560,000 distinct CDR3 sequences, 40% to 55% seen once; the top ten hold roughly 8.2%. In regard to this clonotype: Its antigen is still unknown.

Newly diagnosed patients aged 18 to 65 had hyperthyroidism of under 2 months' duration. Sequences were obtained from peripheral blood or thyroid tissue (not recorded which). This TCR came from a woman younger than 35 with Graves' hyperthyroidism. The V call is TRBV20-1, the J call TRBJ2-7; no firm D call. The CDR3 sequence: CSARDPLGSREQYF. The DNA of the CDR3 is TGCAGTGCTAGAGATCCCTTAGGCTCCCGCGAGCAGTACTTC.